This note documents a single TCR beta chain sequence. The antigen remains undetermined. V lost 4 bases, J lost 4 bases, and 10 bases stayed unmatched. This CDR3 contains 16 residues. Germline V lookup: CDR1 SGHRS, CDR2 YFSETQ. The sample belongs to a study of T cells in localized non-small cell lung cancer. Regarding the study as a whole: For the top 100 tumor clones, a median about 62 also appeared in adjacent lung. Clonality peaked in uninvolved adjacent lung rather than tumor. A raised T cell density in blood coincided with lengthier overall survival.

The protocol was immunoSEQ multiplex PCR, while the TCRdb copy is restricted to in-frame clones and leaves out a portion. This table has over 30,000 clones, roughly 88% appearing once. The V gene is TRBV5-1, the J gene TRBJ2-3; TRBD2 matches at 9 bases. Sequenced here: peripheral blood, sampled before any cancer treatment. This receptor was taken from a woman aged 35-75 years with stage I lung adenocarcinoma. CDR3 in amino acids: CASSRAPSGVPDTQYF. CDR3 sequence (DNA): TGCGCCAGCAGCCGCGCGCCTAGCGGGGTCCCAGATACGCAGTATTTT.